The following is a T cell receptor (beta chain) sequence with its context. Antigen specificity is unknown. TCRdb analysed the RT-PCR reads with MiXCR anew, one entry per CDR3 protein. This sample yields just under 250,000 distinct CDR3 sequences, of which 9.5% to 15% are seen a single time; under 10% belongs to the top ten. This record belongs to a study of response to subunit inactivated influenza vaccine. CDR1 is SGHKS and CDR2 is YYEKEE in the germline V gene (reference sequence). The CDR3 loop spans 16 amino acids. V trimming: 4 bases; J trimming: 7 bases; junction bases outside the gene matches: 6. Study conclusions and caveats: The authors proposed limited new T cell recruitment per seasonal influenza vaccination.

J is TRBJ2-1 and V is TRBV5-5; 15 bases line up with TRBD2. The TCR was taken from a man in his forties or fifties who received an inactivated influenza vaccine. Sequencing was performed on non-naive T cells sorted from PBMCs, taken 14 to 15 days before vaccination. This CDR3 reads CASSTAGLAGGNEQFF. The DNA of the CDR3 is TGTGCCAGCAGCACGGCGGGACTAGCGGGGGGTAATGAGCAGTTCTTC.